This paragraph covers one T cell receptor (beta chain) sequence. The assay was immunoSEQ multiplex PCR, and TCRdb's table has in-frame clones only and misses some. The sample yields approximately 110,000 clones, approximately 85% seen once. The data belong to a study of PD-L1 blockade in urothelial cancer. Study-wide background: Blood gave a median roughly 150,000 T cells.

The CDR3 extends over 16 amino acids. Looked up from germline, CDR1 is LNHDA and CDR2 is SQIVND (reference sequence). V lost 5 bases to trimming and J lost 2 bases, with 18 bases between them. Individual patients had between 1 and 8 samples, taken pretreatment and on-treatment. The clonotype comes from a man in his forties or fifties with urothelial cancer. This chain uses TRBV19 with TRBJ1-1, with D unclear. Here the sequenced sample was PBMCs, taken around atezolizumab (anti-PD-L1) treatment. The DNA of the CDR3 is TGTGCCAGTAGTTCAAGGTCTAGAGGGTATAACACTGAAGCTTTCTTT. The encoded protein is CASSSRSRGYNTEAFF.